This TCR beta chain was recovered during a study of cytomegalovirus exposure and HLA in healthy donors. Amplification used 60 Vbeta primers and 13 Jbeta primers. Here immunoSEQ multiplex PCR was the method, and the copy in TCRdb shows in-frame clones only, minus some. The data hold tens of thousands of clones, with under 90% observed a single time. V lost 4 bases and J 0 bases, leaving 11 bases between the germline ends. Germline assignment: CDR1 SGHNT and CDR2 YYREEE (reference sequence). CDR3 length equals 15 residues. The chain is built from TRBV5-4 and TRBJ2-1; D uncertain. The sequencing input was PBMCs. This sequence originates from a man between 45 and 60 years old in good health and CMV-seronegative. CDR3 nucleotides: TGTGCCAGCAGCACACAGAGAGCCTCCTACAATGAGCAGTTCTTC. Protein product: CASSTQRASYNEQFF.